This passage covers 24 T cell receptor beta chains from one sample sequenced in a study of spatial heterogeneity in lung cancer. One entry per CDR3 protein results from TCRdb running MiXCR on the 5' RACE reads. The sample contains about 95,000 distinct CDR3 sequences, under 9% of which appear only once. Specified time point: sample taken at primary tumor resection. Unsorted whole RNA of tumor, nontumor lung or frozen PBMC was sequenced. Sequencing used PBMCs, obtained at surgery. The origin of the receptors is a male donor with early-stage non-small cell lung cancer.

J is TRBJ1-1 and V is TRBV14; D unclear. Per the germline V gene, CDR1 is SGHDN and CDR2 is FVKESK. V was shortened by 3 bases and J by 3 bases, with 5 bases between the two germline ends. The CDR3 contains 12 residues. CDR3 sequence reads: CASSHSYTEAFF. In nucleotides, the CDR3 is TGTGCCAGCAGCCACTCCTACACTGAAGCTTTCTTT.

Many counts were recorded for this clonotype. The V call is TRBV27, the J call TRBJ2-2, with 8 positions matching TRBD2. V trimming: 3 bases; J trimming: 5 bases; junction bases outside the gene matches: 8. Per the germline V gene, CDR1 is MNHEY and CDR2 is SMNVEV (reference sequence). The CDR3 contains 16 residues. CDR3 DNA: TGTGCCAGCAGTTTGAGCAGCGGGAGTGGTACCGGGGAGCTGTTTTTT. Its protein is CASSLSSGSGTGELFF.

V and J are TRBV20-1 and TRBJ2-1; D may be TRBD2 (6 bases). CDR3 length equals 13 residues. Germline values: CDR1 DFQATT, CDR2 SNEGSKA (reference sequence). V was trimmed by 3 bases and J by 0 bases, leaving 6 bases between them. The CDR3 bases are TGCAGTGCTAGGGGGGGCTCCTACAATGAGCAGTTCTTC. It codes for CSARGGSYNEQFF.

This clonotype was seen only a few times. V and J are TRBV3-1 and TRBJ2-7, with a weak D call TRBD2 (6 bases). The V and J ends lost 4 bases and 4 bases respectively, with 14 bases between them. Germline CDR1 and CDR2: LGHDT and YNNKEL (reference sequence). This CDR3 has 14 residues. The CDR3 sequence: CASSPWGGMYEQYF. For the CDR3, the DNA is TGTGCCAGCAGCCCGTGGGGCGGGATGTACGAGCAGTACTTC.

This clonotype appeared many times. The chain uses TRBV7-2 and TRBJ2-7, with TRBD1 matching over 7 bases. The CDR3 sequence is 12 residues long. V dropped 5 bases and J dropped 6; count of bases not matched to a gene: 4. Germline V gene data show CDR1 as SGHTA and CDR2 as FQGNSA. CDR3 residues: CASSLYRGEQYF. The CDR3 DNA reads as TGTGCCAGCAGCCTATACAGGGGCGAGCAGTACTTC.

This clonotype has a handful of counts. V gene TRBV14 combines with J gene TRBJ2-7; TRBD2 agrees at 8 bases. Germline CDR1 is SGHDN and CDR2 is FVKESK. The CDR3 consists of 16 residues. After removal of 6 bases from V and 4 bases from J, the junction contained 14 bases not matched to a gene. CDR3 nucleotides: TGTGCCAGCAGGTTCAGAACGGCGGGAGGAATATACGAGCAGTACTTC. Translation gives CASRFRTAGGIYEQYF. Using reference TRBV14 and TRBJ2-7 for the parts outside the CDR3, the full variable domain is EAGVTQFPSHSVIEKGQTVTLRCDPISGHDNLYWYRRVMGKEIKFLLHFVKESKQDESGMPNNRFLAERTGGTYSTLKVQPAELEDSGVYFCASRFRTAGGIYEQYFGPGTRLTVT.

This clonotype was detected ten times or more. The gene calls are TRBV29-1 and TRBJ2-1; D may be TRBD1 or TRBD2 (6 bases each). The V gene's germline CDR1 is SQVTM and CDR2 ANQGSEA. The V end lost 6 bases, the J end lost 9 bases, and 9 bases lay between the germline ends. This CDR3 comprises 10 residues. CDR3 sequence reads: CSVGGLEQFF. In nucleotides, the CDR3 is TGCAGCGTAGGGGGGCTTGAGCAGTTCTTC.

The rearrangement links TRBV10-3 to TRBJ2-7; D gene ambiguous. The ends were cut back, 1 base at V and 5 bases at J, with 3 bases in the middle. This CDR3 has 11 residues. The germline gives CDR1 ENHRY, CDR2 SYGVKD. The CDR3 loop reads CAISELNEQYF. The DNA for the CDR3 is TGTGCCATCAGTGAGTTAAACGAGCAGTACTTC.

This clonotype ranks as medium-sized (0.01 to 0.1%). J is TRBJ2-5 and V is TRBV12-3 or TRBV12-4; 10 bases fit TRBD2. This CDR3 comprises 15 residues. With V trimmed by 6 bases and J by 2 bases, 6 bases remained unmatched. CDR3 in DNA: TGTGCCAGCAGACGAACTAGCGGGGCACAAGAGACCCAGTACTTC. Protein: CASRRTSGAQETQYF.

This clonotype was seen more than once but under ten times. The chain has TRBV7-2 and TRBJ2-5; 9 bases are shared with TRBD2. V lost 5 bases and J lost 6; bases outside the gene matches: 4. The CDR3 sequence is 13 residues long. The V gene's germline CDR1 is SGHTA and CDR2 FQGNSA. The CDR3: CASSQLAGQTQYF. In DNA form, the CDR3 reads TGTGCCAGCAGCCAACTAGCGGGTCAGACCCAGTACTTC.

This clonotype was counted ten times or more. V and J are TRBV27 and TRBJ2-7, with 11 nucleotides matching TRBD2. Germline CDR1 and CDR2: MNHEY and SMNVEV (reference sequence). Germline trimming cut 6 bases from V and 3 bases from J; bases unmatched to any gene: 7. The CDR3 covers 15 residues. The CDR3 DNA sequence: TGTGCCAGCAGGCTAGGACTAGCGGGTCTCTACGAGCAGTACTTC. As protein: CASRLGLAGLYEQYF.

This rearrangement joins TRBV6-6 to TRBJ2-6, with D hard to call. Germline lookup yields CDR1 MNHNY and CDR2 SVGAGI (reference sequence). This CDR3 has 12 residues. The V end was cut by 7 bases, the J end by 4 bases, with 5 bases between. The CDR3 is CASMAGANVLTF. The DNA for the CDR3 is TGTGCCAGCATGGCCGGGGCCAACGTCCTGACTTTC.

The table lists this clonotype with a few counts. V and J are TRBV4-2 and TRBJ2-1; TRBD2 agrees at 9 bases. Germline assignment: CDR1 LGHNA and CDR2 YNFKEQ. V was clipped by 0 bases and J by 7 bases; unmatched bases: 10. This CDR3 has 17 amino acids. CDR3 nucleotide sequence: TGTGCCAGCAGCCAAGATCGGGGTAGCGGGGGCAGGAATGAGCAGTTCTTC. Encoded protein: CASSQDRGSGGRNEQFF.

This clonotype came up many times. This sequence joins TRBV19 and TRBJ1-5, with unresolved D. The CDR3 totals 15 residues. V was cut by 11 bases and J by 1 base, with 18 bases left in between. Germline V lookup: CDR1 LNHDA, CDR2 SQIVND (reference sequence). CDR3 sequence reads: CAPTGEAESNQPQHF. The DNA for the CDR3 is TGTGCCCCAACCGGGGAAGCGGAAAGCAATCAGCCCCAGCATTTT.

This clonotype was seen a handful of times. The J gene is TRBJ2-3, the V gene TRBV29-1; TRBD1 is a possible D gene (6 bases). The V gene lost 4 bases and the J gene lost 2 bases, with 13 bases spanning the gap. The germline V gene encodes CDR1 SQVTM and CDR2 ANQGSEA. This CDR3 region has 14 residues. The CDR3 DNA reads as TGCAGCGTTGGGCAGGGGCCCTACACAGATACGCAGTATTTT. Translation gives CSVGQGPYTDTQYF.

This clonotype showed up just a few times. The chain recombines TRBV20-1 with TRBJ2-1; 9 positions match TRBD1. CDR1 is DFQATT and CDR2 is SNEGSKA in the germline V gene (reference sequence). V dropped 3 bases and J dropped 6; count of bases not matched to a gene: 12. The CDR3 is 16 amino acids. CDR3 region: CSASGSGTGRANEQFF. In nucleotides, the CDR3 is TGCAGTGCTAGTGGATCCGGGACAGGGAGAGCCAATGAGCAGTTCTTC.

This chain joins TRBV4-2 and TRBJ2-5; no firm D call. Germline V gene data show CDR1 as LGHNA and CDR2 as YNFKEQ. Trimming cost V 1 base and J 5 bases, with 5 bases left between them. The CDR3 totals 12 residues. CDR3: CASSQGDETQYF. DNA for the CDR3: TGTGCCAGCAGCCAAGGAGATGAGACCCAGTACTTC.

This clonotype was picked up many times. The chain has TRBV28 and TRBJ2-3, with a possible D match to TRBD1 (6 bases). V was trimmed by 2 bases and J by 6 bases, leaving 12 bases between them. CDR3 length equals 14 residues. Germline CDR1 and CDR2: MDHEN and SYDVKM. CDR3 loop: CASSLTGPLDTQYF. The CDR3, as DNA: TGTGCCAGCAGTTTAACAGGGCCATTGGATACGCAGTATTTT.

This clonotype was recorded at least ten times. The V call is TRBV29-1, the J call TRBJ2-5; TRBD2 might be the D (6 bases). This CDR3 region has 13 residues. Germline V lookup: CDR1 SQVTM, CDR2 ANQGSEA. Trimming took off 4 bases at V and 2 bases at J, with 11 bases between the two ends. CDR3 nucleotides: TGCAGCGTTGGAGGAGGGTATCAAGAGACCCAGTACTTC. It yields the protein CSVGGGYQETQYF.

The chain joins TRBV6-2 or TRBV6-3 to TRBJ1-4; tentatively, D is TRBD1 (6 bases). Trimming stripped 6 bases from V and 5 bases from J, with 16 bases between. The CDR3 contains 15 residues. The germline gives CDR1 MNHEY, CDR2 SVGEGT. CDR3 protein: CASSPRGGGNEKLFF. The DNA of the CDR3 is TGTGCCAGCAGCCCCCGCGGAGGGGGAAATGAAAAACTGTTTTTT.

This clonotype was seen more than once but under ten times. This CDR3 is CASSFFGPVYEQYF. CDR3 in DNA: TGTGCCAGCAGTTTTTTCGGGCCAGTCTACGAGCAGTACTTC. The J gene is TRBJ2-7, the V gene TRBV28; unclear D gene. Germline assignment: CDR1 MDHEN and CDR2 SYDVKM. The CDR3 is 14 amino acids. Trimming left V 3 bases short and J 3 bases short, with 12 bases between.

This chain connects TRBV7-2 to TRBJ1-2; no definite D call. Trimming removed 5 bases at V and 4 bases at J, with 8 bases between. CDR1 SGHTA and CDR2 FQGNSA come from the germline V gene. This CDR3 contains 12 residues. CDR3 residues: CASSRDFYGYTF. The CDR3 DNA follows: TGTGCCAGCAGCCGGGATTTCTATGGCTACACCTTC.

The V gene is TRBV7-2, the J gene TRBJ2-5; TRBD2 matches at 7 bases. With 3 bases clipped from V and 1 base from J, the junction kept 8 bases outside the gene matches. Germline V gene data show CDR1 as SGHTA and CDR2 as FQGNSA. This CDR3 comprises 16 residues. CDR3 nucleotides: TGTGCCAGCAGCTTGGAATGGAGCGGGACCCAAGAGACCCAGTACTTC. Amino acid sequence: CASSLEWSGTQETQYF.

This clonotype was detected only a few times. For the CDR3, the DNA is TGCAGCGTTTGGACAGGAGGGTACCAAGAGACCCAGTACTTC. It yields the protein CSVWTGGYQETQYF. The chain recombines TRBV29-1 with TRBJ2-5; tentative D call: TRBD1 (7 bases). The CDR3 totals 14 residues. The V gene lost 5 bases and the J gene lost 0 bases, with 13 bases spanning the gap. Germline CDR1 SQVTM, CDR2 ANQGSEA. Looking up the rest from reference TRBV29-1 and TRBJ2-5 gives the full variable domain: SAVISQKPSRDICQRGTSLTIQCQVDSQVTMMFWYRQQPGQSLTLIATANQGSEATYESGFVIDKFPISRPNLTFSTLTVSNMSPEDSSIYLCSVWTGGYQETQYFGPGTRLLVL.